The source of this T cell receptor beta chain is a study of radiation and T cells in renal cell carcinoma. Described time point: blood 2 weeks post-SBRT. Treatment: 15 Gy SBRT to primary tumor, nephrectomy 4 weeks later. This renal cell carcinoma was of the clear cell type. Study results and caveats: From baseline, blood top tumor clonotypes peaked at 2 weeks post-radiation. Baseline intratumoral clonotype presence is unknown without pretreatment biopsies.

Profiled with immunoSEQ multiplex PCR; TCRdb holds only in-frame clones, not every one. The sample has 100,000 to 150,000 clones, approximately 85% seen once. Concerning this clone itself: What it binds is not known.

This material consisted of blood, taken from a patient whose treatment included radiotherapy and nephrectomy. The origin of this receptor is a man aged 50 to 59 with renal cell carcinoma.

CDR3 DNA sequence: TGTGCCAGCAGCGTAGGGGAGAGCCTCTCTGGAAACACCATATATTTT. This gives the protein CASSVGESLSGNTIYF. V and J are TRBV9 and TRBJ1-3; the D is unclear. V lost 0 bases, J lost 0 bases, and 10 bases lay in between. CDR3 length equals 16 residues. Germline CDR1 reads SGDLS; CDR2 reads YYNGEE.